The clone carrying this T cell receptor beta chain occurred many times. The antigen is unknown. J was trimmed by 4 bases and V by 3 bases; bases with no gene match: 11. The CDR3 has 19 residues. TCRdb reprocessed the reads via MiXCR and lists one record per CDR3 protein. The sample contains around 900,000 distinct CDR3 sequences, about a third of which appear only once. This entry is derived from a study of T cell repertoires in cytomegalovirus infection. Whole-study context: Researchers turned to recently identified HLA-C-restricted CMV epitopes as well as well-studied HLA-B-restricted ones.

Material: cultured CD8+ T cells from PBMCs, obtained from culture after CMV antigen stimulation. V usage is TRBV12-3 or TRBV12-4 and J usage is TRBJ2-6; 11 nucleotides line up with TRBD2. The origin of this receptor is a human donor in good health (CMV status not recorded). Some clones in this sample may be carry-over from other donors' samples. CDR3 nucleotide sequence: TGTGCCAGCAGTTTTCGGATAGCGGGGGGGTTCTTAGGGGCCAACGTCCTGACTTTC. Translated: CASSFRIAGGFLGANVLTF.